What follows are 4 T cell receptor beta chains derived from one specimen sequenced in a study of T cell repertoires in ileal Crohn's disease. Generated by immunoSEQ multiplex PCR, the TCRdb table keeps only in-frame clones and is missing some. The sample has some 16,000 clones, 80% to 95% seen once. Time point denoted: inflamed ileum from the surgical specimen. The sample consisted of ileal tissue. These receptor sequences come from an adult with Crohn's disease.

The chain couples TRBV10-3 to TRBJ2-1, with D possibly being TRBD2 (5 bases). The CDR3 extends over 12 amino acids. The germline CDR1 and CDR2 sequences are ENHRY and SYGVKD. V lost 2 bases and J 9 bases, leaving 8 bases between the germline ends. CDR3 DNA: TGTGCCATCAGTGAGGCCGGAGGTGAGCAGTTCTTC. It is translated as CAISEAGGEQFF.

The V gene is TRBV7-9, the J gene TRBJ2-3, with D uncertain. Germline V CDR1 and CDR2: SEHNR, FQNEAQ (reference sequence). V gave up 1 base and J gave up 0 bases, with 2 bases separating them. The CDR3 loop spans 13 amino acids. Here the CDR3 DNA reads TGTGCCAGCAGCTTAGTCAGCACAGATACGCAGTATTTT. This codes for CASSLVSTDTQYF. Filled out from reference TRBV7-9 and TRBJ2-3, the complete variable domain reads DTGVSQNPRHKITKRGQNVTFRCDPISEHNRLYWYRQTLGQGPEFLTYFQNEAQLEKSRLLSDRFSAERPKGSFSTLEIQRTEQGDSAMYLCASSLVSTDTQYFGPGTRLTVL.

The chain couples TRBV6-6 to TRBJ1-6, with D possibly TRBD1 on 5 matching bases. V lost 6 bases, J lost 15 bases, and 15 bases lay in between. The CDR3 is made up of 12 amino acids. Germline V gene sequence: CDR1 MNHNY, CDR2 SVGAGI (reference sequence). The CDR3 loop reads CASSPVGAFLHF. The CDR3 DNA is TGTGCCAGCAGCCCCGTTGGGGCTTTCCTCCACTTT.

The chain recombines TRBV18 with TRBJ1-5; D call uncertain. The germline gives CDR1 KGHSH, CDR2 LQKENI. This CDR3 contains 14 residues. Trimming pared 6 bases from V and 4 bases from J, leaving 13 bases between. In DNA form, the CDR3 reads TGTGCCAGCTCGGGTACAAGTAATAATCAGCCCCAGCATTTT. Translation: CASSGTSNNQPQHF.